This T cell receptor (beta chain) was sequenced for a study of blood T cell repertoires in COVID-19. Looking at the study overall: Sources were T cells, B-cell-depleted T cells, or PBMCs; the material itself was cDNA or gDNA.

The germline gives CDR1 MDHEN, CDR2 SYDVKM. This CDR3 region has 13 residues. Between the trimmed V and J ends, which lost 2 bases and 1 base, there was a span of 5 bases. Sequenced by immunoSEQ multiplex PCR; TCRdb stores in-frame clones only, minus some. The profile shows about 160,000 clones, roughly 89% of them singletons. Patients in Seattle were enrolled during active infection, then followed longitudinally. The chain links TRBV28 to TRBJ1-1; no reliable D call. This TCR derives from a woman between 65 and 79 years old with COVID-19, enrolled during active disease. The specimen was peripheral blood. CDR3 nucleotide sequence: TGTGCCAGCAGTTTAACCAGGAACACTGAAGCTTTCTTT. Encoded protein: CASSLTRNTEAFF. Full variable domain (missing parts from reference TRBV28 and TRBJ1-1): DVKVTQSSRYLVKRTGEKVFLECVQDMDHENMFWYRQDPGLGLRLIYFSYDVKMKEKGDIPEGYSVSREKKERFSLILESASTNQTSMYLCASSLTRNTEAFFGQGTRLTVV.